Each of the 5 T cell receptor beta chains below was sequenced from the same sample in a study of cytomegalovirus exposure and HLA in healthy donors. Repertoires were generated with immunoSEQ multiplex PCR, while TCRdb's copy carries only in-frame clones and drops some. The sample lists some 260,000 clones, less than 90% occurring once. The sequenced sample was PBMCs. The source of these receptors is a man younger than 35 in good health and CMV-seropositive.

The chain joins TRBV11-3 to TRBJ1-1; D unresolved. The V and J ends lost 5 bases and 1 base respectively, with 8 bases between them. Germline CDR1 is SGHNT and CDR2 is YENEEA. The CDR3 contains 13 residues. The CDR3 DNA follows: TGTGCCAGCAGCAAAGGCCAGAACACTGAAGCTTTCTTT. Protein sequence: CASSKGQNTEAFF.

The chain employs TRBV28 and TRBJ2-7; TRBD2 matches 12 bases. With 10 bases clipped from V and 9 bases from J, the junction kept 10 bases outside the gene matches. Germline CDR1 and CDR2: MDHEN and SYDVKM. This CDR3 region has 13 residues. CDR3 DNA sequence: TGTGCCACTGGACTAGCGGGAATTACTCGGCAGTACTTC. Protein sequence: CATGLAGITRQYF.

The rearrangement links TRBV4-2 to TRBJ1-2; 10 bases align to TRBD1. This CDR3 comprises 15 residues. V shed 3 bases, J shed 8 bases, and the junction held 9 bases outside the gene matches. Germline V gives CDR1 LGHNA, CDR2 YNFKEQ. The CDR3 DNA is TGTGCCAGCAGCCAGGAGAGACAGGGGGCGGGAGGCTACACCTTC. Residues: CASSQERQGAGGYTF.

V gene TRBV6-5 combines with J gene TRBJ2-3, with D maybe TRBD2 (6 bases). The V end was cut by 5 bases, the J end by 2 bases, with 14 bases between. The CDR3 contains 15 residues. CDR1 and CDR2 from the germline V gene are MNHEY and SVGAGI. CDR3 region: CASSVSGRTTDTQYF. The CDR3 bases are TGTGCCAGCAGTGTTAGCGGACGGACCACAGATACGCAGTATTTT.

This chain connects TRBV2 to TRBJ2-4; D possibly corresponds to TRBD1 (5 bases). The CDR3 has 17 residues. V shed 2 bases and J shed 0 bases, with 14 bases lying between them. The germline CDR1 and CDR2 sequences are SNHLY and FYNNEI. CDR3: CASSEPQGPRAKNIQYF. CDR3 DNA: TGTGCCAGCAGTGAACCCCAGGGCCCGCGAGCCAAAAACATTCAGTACTTC.